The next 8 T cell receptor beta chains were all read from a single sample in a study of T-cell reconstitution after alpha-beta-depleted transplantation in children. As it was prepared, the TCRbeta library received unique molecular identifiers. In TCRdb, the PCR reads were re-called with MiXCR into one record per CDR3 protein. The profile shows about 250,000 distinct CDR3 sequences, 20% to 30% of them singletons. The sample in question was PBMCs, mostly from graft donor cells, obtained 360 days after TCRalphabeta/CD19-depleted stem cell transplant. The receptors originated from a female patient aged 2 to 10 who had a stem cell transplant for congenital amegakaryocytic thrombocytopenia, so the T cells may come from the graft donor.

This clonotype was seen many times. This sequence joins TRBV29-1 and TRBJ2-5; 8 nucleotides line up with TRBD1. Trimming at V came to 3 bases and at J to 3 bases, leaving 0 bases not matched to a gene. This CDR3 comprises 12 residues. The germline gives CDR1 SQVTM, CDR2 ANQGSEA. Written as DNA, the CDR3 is TGCAGCGTTGAGGACAGGGAAGAGACCCAGTACTTC. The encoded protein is CSVEDREETQYF.

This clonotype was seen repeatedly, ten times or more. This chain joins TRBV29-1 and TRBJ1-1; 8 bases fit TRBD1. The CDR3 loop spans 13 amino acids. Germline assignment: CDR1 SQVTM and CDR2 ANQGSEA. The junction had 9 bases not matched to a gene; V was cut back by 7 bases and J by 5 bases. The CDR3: CSASDQGATEAFF. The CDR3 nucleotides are TGCAGCGCCTCCGATCAGGGGGCAACTGAAGCTTTCTTT.

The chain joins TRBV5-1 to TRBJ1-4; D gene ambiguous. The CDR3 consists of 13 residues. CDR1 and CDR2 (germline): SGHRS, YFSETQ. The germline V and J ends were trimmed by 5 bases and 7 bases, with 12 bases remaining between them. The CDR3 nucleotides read TGCGCCAGCAGGGATGGTGAAGGTGAAAAACTGTTTTTT. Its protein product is CASRDGEGEKLFF.

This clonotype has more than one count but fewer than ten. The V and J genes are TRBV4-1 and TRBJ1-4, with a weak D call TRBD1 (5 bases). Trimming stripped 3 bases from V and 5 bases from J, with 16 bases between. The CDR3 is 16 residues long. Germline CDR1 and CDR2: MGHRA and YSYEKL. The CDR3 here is CASSHAPNGANEKLFF. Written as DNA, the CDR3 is TGCGCCAGCAGCCATGCCCCGAACGGGGCGAATGAAAAACTGTTTTTT.

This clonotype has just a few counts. CDR3 loop: CASSSRVVSTEAFF. The CDR3 bases are TGTGCCAGCAGCTCCAGGGTAGTTAGCACTGAAGCTTTCTTT. The V and J genes are TRBV7-9 and TRBJ1-1, with D perhaps matching TRBD1 (5 bases). Trimming left V 4 bases short and J 4 bases short, with 13 bases between. Per the germline V gene, CDR1 is SEHNR and CDR2 is FQNEAQ (reference sequence). The CDR3 has 14 residues. The full variable domain, completed using reference TRBV7-9 and TRBJ1-1, is DTGVSQNPRHKITKRGQNVTFRCDPISEHNRLYWYRQTLGQGPEFLTYFQNEAQLEKSRLLSDRFSAERPKGSFSTLEIQRTEQGDSAMYLCASSSRVVSTEAFFGQGTRLTVV.

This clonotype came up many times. CDR3 sequence reads: CSVEMSRVNTEAFF. Here the CDR3 DNA reads TGCAGCGTTGAAATGTCCAGGGTTAACACTGAAGCTTTCTTT. The J gene is TRBJ1-1, the V gene TRBV29-1; possibly TRBD1 for D (5 bases). This CDR3 region has 14 residues. Germline V gene data show CDR1 as SQVTM and CDR2 as ANQGSEA. Trimming pared 2 bases from V and 2 bases from J, leaving 12 bases between.

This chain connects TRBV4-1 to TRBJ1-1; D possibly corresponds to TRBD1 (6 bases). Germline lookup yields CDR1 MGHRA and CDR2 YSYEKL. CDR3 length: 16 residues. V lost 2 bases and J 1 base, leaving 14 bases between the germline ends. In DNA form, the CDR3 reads TGCGCCAGCAGCCAACCCGTCAGGGGCAGGAACACTGAAGCTTTCTTT. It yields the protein CASSQPVRGRNTEAFF.

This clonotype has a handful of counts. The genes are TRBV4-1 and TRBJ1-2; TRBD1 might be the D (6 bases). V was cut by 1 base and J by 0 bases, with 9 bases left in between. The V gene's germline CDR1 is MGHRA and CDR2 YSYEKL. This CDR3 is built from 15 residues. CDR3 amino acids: CASSQVTGSNYGYTF. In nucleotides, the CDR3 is TGCGCCAGCAGCCAAGTAACAGGGTCTAACTATGGCTACACCTTC.